Included here is one T cell receptor beta chain sequence, with context. Its specificity is unknown. A much larger clonotype is one base distant, so this may be a read error. To make TCR beta libraries, researchers used iRepertoire HTBI primers and Arm-PCR of CDR3 regions. One entry per CDR3 protein, called by TCRdb with MiXCR from the multiplex PCR reads. Here the sample spans about 220,000 distinct CDR3 sequences, roughly a fifth being singletons. The data are from a study of regulatory T cells in long-lasting Graves disease. Study-level results: Persistent disease exhibited a predilection for TRBV28, TRBJ1-2 and TRBJ2-5. Newly diagnosed patients shared 850 to 1,000 public clonotypes; persistent patients shared about 2,500.

Documented time point: newly diagnosed GD, antithyroid drugs for less than 3 months. PBMCs were the source of the RNA used for TCR sequencing. Trimming removed 1 base from V and 2 bases from J, with 11 bases in between. CDR1 SGHVS and CDR2 FQNEAQ come from the germline V gene. This CDR3 comprises 16 residues. This sample was shared with a second study, whose subject was T cells in Graves' hyperthyroidism and ophthalmopathy. Per that paper: Diagnoses were made from clinical symptoms, serum measures (thyroxine and TRAb), thyroid ultrasound and orbital computed tomography.

The specimen comprised peripheral blood mononuclear cells (PBMCs), sampled at new diagnosis, from a patient treated with antithyroid drugs. This receptor was obtained from a woman between 25 and 40 years old with Graves disease. The rearrangement joins TRBV7-8 to TRBJ1-4; possible D gene TRBD1, 5 bases. The CDR3 DNA sequence: TGTGCCAGCAGCTTAGTAGGTGGGGGGACTAATGAAAAACTGTTTTTT. It specifies CASSLVGGGTNEKLFF.